The rows below give T cell receptor beta chains drawn from one sample of a study of blood T cell repertoires in COVID-19. The repertoire was sequenced with immunoSEQ multiplex PCR; TCRdb's copy has only in-frame clones and lacks some. The data contain 13,000 or so clones, approximately 90% of them singletons. The sequenced material came from peripheral blood. The receptors were sampled from a human donor in a cohort sampled during active COVID-19. Both conserved end residues are part of each CDR3. The order of the fields is V gene, clone size, J gene, D gene, CDR3 protein, CDR3 DNA. The D gene is left open where the match is weak. The size of a clone is reported for some rows only, either as once, few or many, or as a class for expanded clones.

V gene: TRBV14
clone size: NA
J gene: TRBJ1-4
D gene: NA
CDR3 protein: CASSQNRVGLFF
CDR3 DNA: TGTGCCAGCAGCCAGAACAGGGTTGGCCTGTTTTTT

V gene: TRBV2
clone size: NA
J gene: TRBJ1-5
D gene: TRBD1
CDR3 protein: CASSGTADSNQPQHF
CDR3 DNA: TGTGCCAGCAGCGGGACAGCCGATAGCAATCAGCCCCAGCATTTT

V gene: TRBV27
clone size: NA
J gene: TRBJ1-4
D gene: NA
CDR3 protein: CASSPRVGEKLFF
CDR3 DNA: TGTGCCAGCAGTCCACGGGTCGGTGAAAAACTGTTTTTT

V gene: TRBV7-2
clone size: NA
J gene: TRBJ2-1
D gene: NA
CDR3 protein: CASSLVASGAGNDEQFF
CDR3 DNA: TGTGCCAGCAGCTTAGTGGCGTCAGGAGCGGGTAACGATGAGCAGTTCTTC

V gene: TRBV9
clone size: few
J gene: TRBJ2-2
D gene: NA
CDR3 protein: CASSAYTGELFF
CDR3 DNA: TGTGCCAGCAGCGCTTACACCGGGGAGCTGTTTTTT

V gene: TRBV2
clone size: NA
J gene: TRBJ2-7
D gene: TRBD1
CDR3 protein: CASSSQGSYEQYF
CDR3 DNA: TGTGCCAGCAGCTCACAGGGGAGCTACGAGCAGTACTTC

V gene: TRBV5-4
clone size: NA
J gene: TRBJ2-5
D gene: NA
CDR3 protein: CASSLGGARETQYF
CDR3 DNA: TGTGCCAGCAGCTTAGGGGGGGCCCGGGAGACCCAGTACTTC

V gene: TRBV12-3/TRBV12-4
clone size: NA
J gene: TRBJ2-7
D gene: NA
CDR3 protein: CASSFVSPGEQYF
CDR3 DNA: TGTGCCAGCAGTTTTGTCAGTCCAGGGGAGCAGTACTTC

V gene: TRBV5-4
clone size: few
J gene: TRBJ2-7
D gene: NA
CDR3 protein: CASSLAPRGSNEQYF
CDR3 DNA: TGTGCCAGCAGCTTGGCACCGAGGGGGTCGAACGAGCAGTACTTC

V gene: TRBV6-2/TRBV6-3
clone size: NA
J gene: TRBJ2-2
D gene: TRBD1
CDR3 protein: CASSYSWTGLKENTGELFF
CDR3 DNA: TGTGCCAGCAGTTACTCGTGGACAGGGTTGAAAGAGAACACCGGGGAGCTGTTTTTT

V gene: TRBV7-9
clone size: NA
J gene: TRBJ2-5
D gene: TRBD2
CDR3 protein: CASRPPGTREETQYF
CDR3 DNA: TGTGCCAGCAGACCTCCAGGGACTAGAGAAGAGACCCAGTACTTC

V gene: TRBV10-3
clone size: NA
J gene: TRBJ2-5
D gene: NA
CDR3 protein: CAIGAPVQETQYF
CDR3 DNA: TGTGCCATCGGGGCCCCAGTACAAGAGACCCAGTACTTC

V gene: TRBV7-2
clone size: NA
J gene: TRBJ2-2
D gene: NA
CDR3 protein: CASMSTANTGELFF
CDR3 DNA: TGTGCCAGCATGTCAACAGCGAACACCGGGGAGCTGTTTTTT

V gene: TRBV7-9
clone size: NA
J gene: TRBJ2-7
D gene: TRBD1
CDR3 protein: CASSTRTGAYEQYF
CDR3 DNA: TGTGCCAGCAGCACCCGGACAGGGGCCTACGAGCAGTACTTC

V gene: TRBV19
clone size: NA
J gene: TRBJ2-7
D gene: NA
CDR3 protein: CASSSQVSSSYEQYF
CDR3 DNA: TGTGCCAGTAGCTCACAGGTTAGCAGCTCCTACGAGCAGTACTTC

V gene: TRBV27
clone size: NA
J gene: TRBJ2-6
D gene: NA
CDR3 protein: CASSSGQPPSGANVLTF
CDR3 DNA: TGTGCCAGCAGTTCCGGACAGCCGCCATCTGGGGCCAACGTCCTGACTTTC

V gene: TRBV18
clone size: NA
J gene: TRBJ2-1
D gene: TRBD2
CDR3 protein: CASCVGSGASGREQFF
CDR3 DNA: TGTGCCAGCTGTGTGGGGAGCGGGGCGAGCGGCAGGGAGCAGTTCTTC

V gene: TRBV2
clone size: NA
J gene: TRBJ1-2
D gene: NA
CDR3 protein: CASKEQINYGYTF
CDR3 DNA: TGTGCCAGCAAGGAACAGATTAACTATGGCTACACCTTC

V gene: TRBV11-3
clone size: once
J gene: TRBJ2-1
D gene: TRBD2
CDR3 protein: CASSLGGGGNEQFF
CDR3 DNA: TGTGCCAGCAGCTTAGGAGGCGGGGGCAATGAGCAGTTCTTC

V gene: TRBV4-1
clone size: few
J gene: TRBJ1-2
D gene: NA
CDR3 protein: CASSQGIRDTINYGYTF
CDR3 DNA: TGCGCCAGCAGCCAAGGGATCCGGGACACTATTAACTATGGCTACACCTTC

V gene: TRBV6-1
clone size: NA
J gene: TRBJ2-5
D gene: TRBD1
CDR3 protein: CASSELKGAQETQYF
CDR3 DNA: TGTGCCAGCAGTGAACTGAAGGGGGCCCAAGAGACCCAGTACTTC

V gene: TRBV4-3
clone size: NA
J gene: TRBJ2-1
D gene: TRBD2
CDR3 protein: CASSQEGIAGVPYNEQFF
CDR3 DNA: TGCGCCAGCAGCCAAGAGGGAATAGCGGGTGTACCCTACAATGAGCAGTTCTTC

V gene: TRBV7-2
clone size: NA
J gene: TRBJ2-7
D gene: NA
CDR3 protein: CASNFGQGTPRYF
CDR3 DNA: NA

V gene: TRBV7-2
clone size: NA
J gene: TRBJ1-2
D gene: TRBD1
CDR3 protein: CASSPRGGQGNYGYTF
CDR3 DNA: TGTGCCAGCAGCCCTAGGGGCGGACAGGGGAACTATGGCTACACCTTC

V gene: TRBV2
clone size: NA
J gene: TRBJ2-1
D gene: TRBD2
CDR3 protein: CASSWGGNEQFF
CDR3 DNA: TGTGCCAGTTCGTGGGGGGGCAATGAGCAGTTCTTC

V gene: TRBV19
clone size: once
J gene: TRBJ2-5
D gene: TRBD1
CDR3 protein: CASSIQGAAQETQYF
CDR3 DNA: TGTGCCAGTAGTATACAGGGGGCGGCCCAAGAGACCCAGTACTTC

V gene: TRBV29-1
clone size: once
J gene: TRBJ2-7
D gene: TRBD2
CDR3 protein: CSVDGGGTSYEQYF
CDR3 DNA: TGCAGCGTTGACGGGGGGGGCACCTCCTACGAGCAGTACTTC

V gene: TRBV12-3/TRBV12-4
clone size: once
J gene: TRBJ2-7
D gene: NA
CDR3 protein: CASRKQGYEQYF
CDR3 DNA: TGTGCCAGCAGAAAACAGGGCTACGAGCAGTACTTC

V gene: TRBV2
clone size: NA
J gene: TRBJ2-7
D gene: TRBD1
CDR3 protein: CASRGRGTDSYEQYF
CDR3 DNA: TGTGCCAGCAGAGGAAGGGGGACAGACTCCTACGAGCAGTACTTC

V gene: TRBV19
clone size: NA
J gene: TRBJ1-2
D gene: NA
CDR3 protein: CASSIWEGSPNYGYTF
CDR3 DNA: TGTGCCAGTAGTATTTGGGAGGGTTCTCCTAACTATGGCTACACCTTC

V gene: TRBV19
clone size: once
J gene: TRBJ2-7
D gene: TRBD1
CDR3 protein: CASSPTTGVEQYF
CDR3 DNA: TGTGCCAGTAGTCCAACGACAGGGGTGGAGCAGTACTTC

V gene: TRBV7-2
clone size: NA
J gene: TRBJ2-7
D gene: TRBD2
CDR3 protein: CASSPWGGSYEQYF
CDR3 DNA: TGTGCCAGCAGCCCCTGGGGGGGATCCTACGAGCAGTACTTC

V gene: TRBV6-5
clone size: NA
J gene: TRBJ1-4
D gene: NA
CDR3 protein: CASRPQGETNEKLFF
CDR3 DNA: TGTGCCAGCAGACCACAGGGAGAAACTAATGAAAAACTGTTTTTT

V gene: TRBV6-5
clone size: NA
J gene: TRBJ1-1
D gene: NA
CDR3 protein: CASSRDRNTEAFF
CDR3 DNA: TGTGCCAGCAGCAGAGACAGAAACACTGAAGCTTTCTTT

V gene: TRBV20-1
clone size: NA
J gene: TRBJ1-1
D gene: NA
CDR3 protein: CSAGQEAFF
CDR3 DNA: TGCAGTGCAGGACAGGAAGCTTTCTTT

V gene: TRBV11-3
clone size: NA
J gene: TRBJ1-5
D gene: NA
CDR3 protein: CASSLDRAQPQHF
CDR3 DNA: TGTGCCAGCAGCTTAGATCGCGCTCAGCCCCAGCATTTT

V gene: TRBV29-1
clone size: NA
J gene: TRBJ2-2
D gene: NA
CDR3 protein: CSVGESVNTGELFF
CDR3 DNA: TGCAGCGTTGGGGAGTCGGTAAACACCGGGGAGCTGTTTTTT

V gene: TRBV7-2
clone size: NA
J gene: TRBJ2-7
D gene: NA
CDR3 protein: CASSANYDRAHEQYF
CDR3 DNA: TGTGCCAGCAGCGCTAACTATGACAGAGCGCACGAGCAGTACTTC

V gene: TRBV5-1
clone size: NA
J gene: TRBJ2-7
D gene: NA
CDR3 protein: CASSLGTPSSYEQYF
CDR3 DNA: TGCGCCAGCAGCCTGGGGACTCCTAGCTCCTACGAGCAGTACTTC

V gene: TRBV7-9
clone size: NA
J gene: TRBJ2-5
D gene: TRBD1
CDR3 protein: CASRFGTGDQETQYF
CDR3 DNA: TGTGCCAGCAGATTCGGGACAGGAGATCAAGAGACCCAGTACTTC

V gene: TRBV6-6
clone size: NA
J gene: TRBJ1-5
D gene: TRBD1
CDR3 protein: CASRTGGSNQPQHF
CDR3 DNA: TGTGCCAGCAGAACAGGGGGATCCAATCAGCCCCAGCATTTT

V gene: TRBV19
clone size: NA
J gene: TRBJ1-5
D gene: NA
CDR3 protein: CASSIIGNQPQHF
CDR3 DNA: TGTGCCAGTAGTATTATCGGCAATCAGCCCCAGCATTTT

V gene: TRBV11-3
clone size: NA
J gene: TRBJ2-1
D gene: TRBD2
CDR3 protein: CASSYAAGGPMGNEQFF
CDR3 DNA: TGTGCCAGCAGCTACGCAGCGGGGGGCCCCATGGGCAATGAGCAGTTCTTC

V gene: TRBV6-5
clone size: NA
J gene: TRBJ2-7
D gene: NA
CDR3 protein: CASSQLGQGYEQYF
CDR3 DNA: TGTGCCAGCAGCCAGCTTGGGCAGGGCTACGAGCAGTACTTC

V gene: TRBV29-1
clone size: NA
J gene: TRBJ1-2
D gene: NA
CDR3 protein: CSVDGTPNYGYTF
CDR3 DNA: TGCAGCGTTGATGGGACACCCAACTATGGCTACACCTTC

V gene: TRBV5-1
clone size: NA
J gene: TRBJ1-2
D gene: NA
CDR3 protein: CASSLAAGQVYGYTF
CDR3 DNA: TGCGCCAGCAGCTTGGCCGCAGGCCAGGTATATGGCTACACCTTC

V gene: TRBV2
clone size: NA
J gene: TRBJ2-7
D gene: NA
CDR3 protein: CASSLQLSYEQYF
CDR3 DNA: TGTGCCAGCAGTCTACAGCTGTCCTACGAGCAGTACTTC

V gene: TRBV7-9
clone size: NA
J gene: TRBJ1-4
D gene: NA
CDR3 protein: CASSQGHVNEKLFF
CDR3 DNA: TGTGCCAGCAGCCAGGGACACGTGAATGAAAAACTGTTTTTT

V gene: TRBV18
clone size: NA
J gene: TRBJ1-1
D gene: NA
CDR3 protein: CASSRKRETEAFF
CDR3 DNA: TGTGCCAGCTCACGTAAGAGGGAAACTGAAGCTTTCTTT

V gene: TRBV7-2
clone size: NA
J gene: TRBJ2-7
D gene: TRBD2
CDR3 protein: CASRAGGEQYF
CDR3 DNA: TGTGCCAGCAGGGCGGGGGGCGAGCAGTACTTC

V gene: TRBV19
clone size: NA
J gene: TRBJ1-6
D gene: TRBD1
CDR3 protein: CASRQTGLNSPLHF
CDR3 DNA: TGTGCCAGTAGGCAGACAGGGCTTAATTCACCCCTCCACTTT

V gene: TRBV19
clone size: NA
J gene: TRBJ1-5
D gene: NA
CDR3 protein: CASSIGGTAPGDQPQHF
CDR3 DNA: TGTGCCAGTAGTATAGGAGGGACGGCACCGGGGGATCAGCCCCAGCATTTT

V gene: TRBV30
clone size: NA
J gene: TRBJ1-3
D gene: NA
CDR3 protein: CAWSRLGASGNTIYF
CDR3 DNA: TGTGCCTGGAGTAGGTTGGGGGCCTCTGGAAACACCATATATTTT

V gene: TRBV9
clone size: medium-sized
J gene: TRBJ2-7
D gene: TRBD2
CDR3 protein: CASSGGLAGSYEQYF
CDR3 DNA: TGTGCCAGCAGCGGAGGACTAGCGGGATCGTACGAGCAGTACTTC

V gene: TRBV6-2/TRBV6-3
clone size: NA
J gene: TRBJ1-2
D gene: TRBD1
CDR3 protein: CASSYVQGEGYTF
CDR3 DNA: TGTGCCAGCAGTTACGTGCAGGGGGAAGGCTACACCTTC